This is a list of T cell receptor beta chains from one sample in a study of human T cells and chemical hapten exposure. TCRdb reanalysed the RACE reads using MiXCR and keeps one entry per CDR3 protein. The top ten clones hold 5.5% to 6.5% of a sample with about 39,000 distinct CDR3 sequences, over 10% of them seen once. Material: whole blood, obtained in connection with sensitization to the hapten diphenylcyclopropenone (DPC). All receptors come from a woman aged 25 to 39 with alopecia areata. Some clones in this sample may be carry-over from other donors' samples. Both conserved end residues are part of each CDR3. A D gene is named only where the DNA matches it firmly. Rows give clone size only sometimes, using once, few, many, or a class for an expanded clone.

clone size: .; V gene: TRBV9; D gene: .; J gene: TRBJ1-1; CDR3 DNA: TGTGCCAGCAGCGTAGCTGGGTACACTGAAGCTTTCTTT; CDR3 protein: CASSVAGYTEAFF
clone size: .; V gene: TRBV7-2; D gene: .; J gene: TRBJ1-1; CDR3 DNA: TGTGCCAGCAACCTACAGGGTACGAACACTGAAGCTTTCTTT; CDR3 protein: CASNLQGTNTEAFF
clone size: many; V gene: TRBV12-3/TRBV12-4; D gene: TRBD2; J gene: TRBJ2-2; CDR3 DNA: TGTGCCAGCAGTCCCACAATGAGCGGGAAGGCCGGGGAGCTGTTTTTT; CDR3 protein: CASSPTMSGKAGELFF
clone size: .; V gene: TRBV27; D gene: .; J gene: TRBJ2-7; CDR3 DNA: TGTGCCAGCAGTTTAGGACGATACAGGGGAGGCGAGCAGTACTTC; CDR3 protein: CASSLGRYRGGEQYF
clone size: .; V gene: TRBV12-3/TRBV12-4; D gene: TRBD1; J gene: TRBJ1-2; CDR3 DNA: TGTGCCAGCACCAAGGGACAGGACTATGGCTACACCTTC; CDR3 protein: CASTKGQDYGYTF
clone size: .; V gene: TRBV3-1; D gene: .; J gene: TRBJ2-1; CDR3 DNA: TGTGCCAGCAGCCAAGACACCAATGAGCAGTTCTTC; CDR3 protein: CASSQDTNEQFF
clone size: many; V gene: TRBV18; D gene: .; J gene: TRBJ1-1; CDR3 DNA: TGTGCCAGCTCACCACCTGCGACCACTGAAGCTTTCTTT; CDR3 protein: CASSPPATTEAFF
clone size: many; V gene: TRBV20-1; D gene: .; J gene: TRBJ2-1; CDR3 DNA: TGCAGTGCTAGAGATATTTGGGGCGGGTCAACCTACAATGAGCAGTTCTTC; CDR3 protein: CSARDIWGGSTYNEQFF
clone size: many; V gene: TRBV20-1; D gene: .; J gene: TRBJ1-5; CDR3 DNA: TGCAGTGCTAGAGCGTTAGGCCCTGCGGGCAATCAGCCCCAGCATTTT; CDR3 protein: CSARALGPAGNQPQHF
clone size: once; V gene: TRBV6-5; D gene: .; J gene: TRBJ2-5; CDR3 DNA: TGTGCCAGCAGCCCGCGTCGGGGAGGAGAGACCCAGTACTTC; CDR3 protein: CASSPRRGGETQYF
clone size: few; V gene: TRBV29-1; D gene: .; J gene: TRBJ2-1; CDR3 DNA: TGCAGCGTTGAAGATTGGCAGGGTCGCTCCTACAATGAGCAGTTCTTC; CDR3 protein: CSVEDWQGRSYNEQFF
clone size: many; V gene: TRBV6-2/TRBV6-3; D gene: TRBD1; J gene: TRBJ2-2; CDR3 DNA: TGTGCCAGCAGTCCAACAGGGGGCGTTACCGGGGAGCTGTTTTTT; CDR3 protein: CASSPTGGVTGELFF
clone size: few; V gene: TRBV20-1; D gene: TRBD1; J gene: TRBJ1-6; CDR3 DNA: TGCAGTGCTTCAGGACAGGGAAAATCACCCCTCCACTTT; CDR3 protein: CSASGQGKSPLHF
clone size: many; V gene: TRBV12-3/TRBV12-4; D gene: .; J gene: TRBJ1-3; CDR3 DNA: TGTGCCAGCCGGGGGGAGGTCCCCTCTGGAAACACCATATATTTT; CDR3 protein: CASRGEVPSGNTIYF
clone size: .; V gene: TRBV11-1; D gene: TRBD1; J gene: TRBJ2-3; CDR3 DNA: TGTGCCAGCAGCTTAGAGGGACAGGGCTACACAGATACGCAGTATTTT; CDR3 protein: CASSLEGQGYTDTQYF
clone size: few; V gene: TRBV20-1; D gene: .; J gene: TRBJ1-6; CDR3 DNA: TGCAGTGCTAGAATTTTGGATGATGGCAGGGTGGCTCAAGTAAATTCACCCCTCCACTTT; CDR3 protein: CSARILDDGRVAQVNSPLHF
clone size: many; V gene: TRBV15; D gene: TRBD1; J gene: TRBJ1-1; CDR3 DNA: TGTGCCACCAGCATCCTGGGTATTGGAGGGGGCATCACTGAAGCTTTCTTT; CDR3 protein: CATSILGIGGGITEAFF